Included here is one T cell receptor (beta chain) sequence, with context. Its antigen is as yet unknown. The record originates from a study of blood T cells in healthy people across ages. PBMCs, at least 7 million per sample, were isolated. The V gene's germline CDR1 is SGHRS and CDR2 YFSETQ. The CDR3 runs 14 residues. With 2 bases clipped from V and 4 bases from J, the junction kept 1 base outside the gene matches. General study points: Age advanced and TCR beta diversity per million T cells fell, roughly linearly. Relative to aged donors, long-lived donors carried more naive CD4+ cells and displayed higher diversity.

A second PCR of about 6 to 12 cycles used a sample-barcoded 5' primer and a J-beta primer mix. TCRdb used MiXCR to reprocess the 5' RACE reads, holding one entry per CDR3 protein. The table lists about 830,000 distinct CDR3 sequences, roughly 64% of them singletons. The rearrangement links TRBV5-1 to TRBJ2-2, with 8 bases fitting TRBD1. Source material: blood. The sequence was obtained from a man younger than 45 in good health. The CDR3 region has the DNA TGCGCCAGCAGCTTCGGACAGGGCACCGGGGAGCTGTTTTTT. It translates to CASSFGQGTGELFF. Full variable domain (rest looked up from reference TRBV5-1 and TRBJ2-2): KAGVTQTPRYLIKTRGQQVTLSCSPISGHRSVSWYQQTPGQGLQFLFEYFSETQRNKGNFPGRFSGRQFSNSRSEMNVSTLELGDSALYLCASSFGQGTGELFFGEGSRLTVL.